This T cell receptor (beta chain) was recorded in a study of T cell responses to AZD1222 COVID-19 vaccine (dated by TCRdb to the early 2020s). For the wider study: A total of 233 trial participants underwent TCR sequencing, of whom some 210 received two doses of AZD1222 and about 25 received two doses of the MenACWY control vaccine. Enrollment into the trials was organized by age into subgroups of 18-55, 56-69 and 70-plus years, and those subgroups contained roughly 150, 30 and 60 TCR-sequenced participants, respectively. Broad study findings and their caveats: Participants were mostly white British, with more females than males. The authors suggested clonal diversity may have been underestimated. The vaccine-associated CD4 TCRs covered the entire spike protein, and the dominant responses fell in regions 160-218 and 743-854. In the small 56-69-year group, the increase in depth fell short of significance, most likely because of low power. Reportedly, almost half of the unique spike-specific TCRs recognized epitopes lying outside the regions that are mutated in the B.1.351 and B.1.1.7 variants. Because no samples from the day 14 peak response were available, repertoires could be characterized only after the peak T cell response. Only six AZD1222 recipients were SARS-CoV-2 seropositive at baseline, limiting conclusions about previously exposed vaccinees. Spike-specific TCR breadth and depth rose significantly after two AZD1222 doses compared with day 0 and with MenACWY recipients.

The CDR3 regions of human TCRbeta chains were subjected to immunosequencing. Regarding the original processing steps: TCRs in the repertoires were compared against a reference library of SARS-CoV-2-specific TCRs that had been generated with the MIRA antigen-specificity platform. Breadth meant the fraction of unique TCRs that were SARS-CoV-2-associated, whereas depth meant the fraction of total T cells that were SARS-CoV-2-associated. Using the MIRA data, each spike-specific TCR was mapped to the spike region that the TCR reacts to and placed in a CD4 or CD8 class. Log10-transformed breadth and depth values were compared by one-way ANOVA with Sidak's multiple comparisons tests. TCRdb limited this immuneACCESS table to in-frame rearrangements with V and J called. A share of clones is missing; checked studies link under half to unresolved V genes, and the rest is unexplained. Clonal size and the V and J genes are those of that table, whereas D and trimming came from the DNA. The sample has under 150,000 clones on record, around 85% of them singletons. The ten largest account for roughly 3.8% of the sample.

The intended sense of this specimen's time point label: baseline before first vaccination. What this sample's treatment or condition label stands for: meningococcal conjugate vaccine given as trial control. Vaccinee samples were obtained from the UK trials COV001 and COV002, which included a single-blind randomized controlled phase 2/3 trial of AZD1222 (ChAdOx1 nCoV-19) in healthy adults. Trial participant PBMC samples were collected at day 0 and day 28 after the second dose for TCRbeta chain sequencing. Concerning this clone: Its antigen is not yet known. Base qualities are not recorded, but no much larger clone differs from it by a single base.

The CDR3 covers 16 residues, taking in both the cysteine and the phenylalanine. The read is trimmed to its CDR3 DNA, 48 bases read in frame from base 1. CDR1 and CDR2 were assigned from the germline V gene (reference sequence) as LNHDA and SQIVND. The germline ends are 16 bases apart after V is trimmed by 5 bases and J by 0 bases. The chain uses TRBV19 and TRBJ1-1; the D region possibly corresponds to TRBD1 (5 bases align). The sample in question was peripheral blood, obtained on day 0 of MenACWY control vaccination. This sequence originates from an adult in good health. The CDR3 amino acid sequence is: CASSPYLRGMNTEAFF. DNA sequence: TGTGCCAGTAGTCCATACCTAAGGGGCATGAACACTGAAGCTTTCTTT. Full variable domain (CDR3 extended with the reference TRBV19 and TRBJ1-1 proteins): DGGITQSPKYLFRKEGQNVTLSCEQNLNHDAMYWYRQDPGQGLRLIYYSQIVNDFQKGDIAEGYSVSREKKESFPLTVTSAQKNPTAFYLCASSPYLRGMNTEAFFGQGTRLTVV.